This is a list of T cell receptor beta chains from one sample in a study of blood T cells in healthy people across ages. MiXCR was run by TCRdb on the 5' RACE reads, yielding one entry per CDR3 protein. The data contain about 1.1 million distinct CDR3 sequences, around two fifths of them seen just once; the ten biggest clones take up around 13%. Sequencing was carried out using blood. Receptors were obtained from a man aged 18 to 35 in good health. Each CDR3 is given with its conserved first and last residue.

j_gene | v_gene | CDR3aa
TRBJ1-5 | TRBV4-2 | CASSQASDSLKPQHF
TRBJ1-1 | TRBV20-1 | CSAKGPTEAFF
TRBJ1-5 | TRBV28 | CAISQGPSQPQHF
TRBJ2-3 | TRBV7-3 | CASSARDRRETDTQYF
TRBJ2-5 | TRBV9 | CARPVRETQYF
TRBJ1-1 | TRBV7-6 | CASSPETGMSTEAFF
TRBJ1-2 | TRBV20-1 | CSAPPLLGAPPNGYTF
TRBJ2-1 | TRBV2 | CASSGLAPDEQFF
TRBJ1-1 | TRBV7-3 | CASSPATGRGTEAFF
TRBJ2-7 | TRBV29-1 | CSAVYEQYF
TRBJ1-2 | TRBV3-1 | CASSQAAQIYGYTF
TRBJ2-1 | TRBV20-1 | CSARDRGTSSYNEQFF
TRBJ2-1 | TRBV20-1 | CSVGGAHLPENEQFF
TRBJ1-1 | TRBV10-3 | CAIRGQGDTEAFF
TRBJ1-5 | TRBV28 | CASSMPGGCNQPQHF
TRBJ1-5 | TRBV6-2/TRBV6-3 | CASSSPTGRNQPQHF
TRBJ1-1 | TRBV20-1 | CSARRQGEWTFF
TRBJ2-2 | TRBV12-3/TRBV12-4 | CASSLGTASNTGELFF
TRBJ2-5 | TRBV18 | CASSPQGSETQYF
TRBJ2-1 | TRBV2 | CASSARNEQFF
TRBJ2-7 | TRBV4-2 | CASAPSGGAPILTYEQYF
TRBJ2-5 | TRBV3-1 | CASSQEPGLDAETQYF
. | TRBV20-1 | CSARDRYRAYEQYF